These T cell receptor beta chains were read from a single sample in a study of graft-versus-host responses after intestinal transplantation. Their antigen targets remain unknown. Clones were sequenced by immunoSEQ multiplex PCR, and TCRdb holds only the in-frame ones, with some missing. The sample shows tens of thousands of clones, about four fifths of them seen only once. This material consisted of unstimulated CD8+ T cells sorted from spleen or lymph node cells, taken before intestinal transplant. These receptors were taken from a human donor who received an intestinal transplant. CDR3s include the opening cysteine and the closing phenylalanine or tryptophan. D genes are given only for firm matches. Where a row states a size, it is once, few, many or the class of an expanded clone; other rows omit it.

CDR3aa	CDR3nt	len	abundance	d_gene	v_gene	j_gene
CASSMGGSSYNEQFF	TGTGCCAGCAGCATGGGGGGAAGCTCCTACAATGAGCAGTTCTTC	15	once	NA	TRBV7-3	TRBJ2-1
CASSVAIGGENGYTF	TGTGCCAGTAGCGTGGCAATTGGGGGTGAGAATGGCTACACCTTC	15	NA	NA	TRBV9	TRBJ1-2
CASSPGLAAYEQYF	TGTGCCAGCAGCCCGGGACTAGCGGCCTACGAGCAGTACTTC	14	NA	TRBD2	TRBV4-2	TRBJ2-7
CASSRLSGGPSYEQYF	TGTGCCAGCAGTCGCCTGTCTGGGGGACCATCCTACGAGCAGTACTTC	16	NA	NA	TRBV2	TRBJ2-7
CASSHLPVSGRMDTGELFF	TGCGCCAGCAGTCACCTCCCCGTTAGCGGGAGGATGGACACCGGGGAGCTGTTTTTT	19	NA	TRBD2	TRBV23-1	TRBJ2-2
CASSLKGPGSPHSGANVLTF	TGTGCCAGCAGCTTAAAGGGGCCAGGATCTCCCCACTCTGGGGCCAACGTCCTGACTTTC	20	once	NA	TRBV7-3	TRBJ2-6
CASSAGLAGVKETQYF	TGTGCCAGTAGCGCCGGACTAGCGGGAGTTAAGGAGACCCAGTACTTC	16	NA	TRBD2	TRBV19	TRBJ2-5
CASSLASYEQYF	TGTGCCAGCAGCTTAGCCTCCTACGAGCAGTACTTC	12	NA	NA	TRBV11-1	TRBJ2-7
CASSLGVGNGYTF	TGTGCCAGCAGCTTAGGTGTGGGAAATGGCTACACCTTC	13	once	NA	TRBV7-6	TRBJ1-2
CASSLERQAYEQYF	TGTGCCAGCAGCTTAGAACGACAGGCCTACGAGCAGTACTTC	14	NA	NA	TRBV7-6	TRBJ2-7
CAWRAGAAPSEQYF	TGTGCCTGGAGGGCCGGGGCGGCCCCTTCCGAGCAGTACTTC	14	NA	NA	TRBV30	TRBJ2-7
CASSESEGGDQPQHF	TGCGCCAGCAGTGAGTCAGAAGGGGGCGATCAGCCCCAGCATTTT	15	NA	TRBD1	TRBV10-2	TRBJ1-5
CASSLLAGGPGKDTQYF	TGTGCCAGCAGTTTACTAGCGGGGGGGCCAGGGAAAGATACGCAGTATTTT	17	NA	TRBD2	TRBV27	TRBJ2-3
CASSYFPDTASEKLFF	TGTGCCAGCAGTTATTTTCCGGACACTGCAAGTGAAAAACTGTTTTTT	16	NA	NA	TRBV6-5	TRBJ1-4
CSVGSGSSYNEQFF	TGCAGCGTTGGAAGCGGAAGCTCCTACAATGAGCAGTTCTTC	14	NA	NA	TRBV29-1	TRBJ2-1
CASSEGTGGEQYF	TGTGCCAGCAGTGAAGGTACAGGGGGTGAGCAGTACTTC	13	NA	TRBD1	TRBV25-1	TRBJ2-7
CASKGGTYYEQYF	TGTGCCAGCAAAGGTGGGACCTACTACGAGCAGTACTTC	13	NA	NA	TRBV6-1	TRBJ2-7
CASSHRPRGYNSPLHF	TGCGCCAGCAGCCACAGACCGCGGGGCTATAATTCACCCCTCCACTTT	16	NA	NA	TRBV4-1	TRBJ1-6
CSYRAGWTEAFF	TGCAGTTACCGAGCGGGTTGGACTGAAGCTTTCTTT	12	NA	NA	TRBV29-1	TRBJ1-1
CASSQVRGEGRNEQFF	TGCGCCAGCAGCCAAGTTAGGGGGGAGGGAAGGAATGAGCAGTTCTTC	16	NA	NA	TRBV4-1	TRBJ2-1
CASSRGTSGDEQYF	TGTGCCAGCAGCCGCGGGACTAGCGGGGACGAGCAGTACTTC	14	NA	TRBD2	TRBV11-3	TRBJ2-7
CASSSRDRVNSPLHF	TGTGCCAGCAGCTCCCGGGACAGAGTAAATTCACCCCTCCACTTT	15	NA	TRBD1	TRBV9	TRBJ1-6
CASSLTVRDFLGNEQFF	TGTGCCAGCAGCTTAACAGTCCGGGACTTTCTTGGGAATGAGCAGTTCTTC	17	NA	NA	TRBV7-3	TRBJ2-1
CASSRDRGFYNEQFF	TGTGCCAGTAGCCGCGACAGGGGCTTCTACAATGAGCAGTTCTTC	15	NA	TRBD1	TRBV19	TRBJ2-1
CASSETVNNGQFF	TGTGCCAGCAGTGAGACAGTAAACAATGGGCAGTTCTTC	13	NA	NA	TRBV2	TRBJ2-1